Shown below are 28 T cell receptor beta chains from a single sample sequenced in a study of radiotherapy plus CTLA-4 blockade in lung cancer. The method was immunoSEQ multiplex PCR; TCRdb's version includes in-frame clones alone and lacks a portion of them. The sample yields over 75,000 clones, about 80% seen once. Sequenced material: peripheral blood, taken from a patient treated with radiotherapy plus ipilimumab. Every receptor here comes from a human donor with non-small cell lung cancer who had stable disease on radiotherapy plus ipilimumab.

V usage is TRBV5-6 and J usage is TRBJ2-1; D could derive from TRBD1 or TRBD2 (5 bases each). Germline V gene sequence: CDR1 SGHDT, CDR2 YYEEEE. The CDR3 sequence is 16 residues long. Trimming pared 4 bases from V and 2 bases from J, leaving 16 bases between. CDR3 region: CASSPYRDRTYNEQFF. CDR3 bases: TGTGCCAGCAGCCCGTATCGGGACCGAACCTACAATGAGCAGTTCTTC.

The chain employs TRBV2 and TRBJ2-7; a weak D match, TRBD1 (6 bases). Germline CDR1 is SNHLY and CDR2 is FYNNEI. This CDR3 region has 12 residues. Trimming shortened V by 7 bases and J by 3 bases, and 10 bases separated the two germline ends. CDR3 sequence reads: CASKQGIYEQYF. CDR3 coding DNA: TGTGCCAGCAAGCAGGGGATCTACGAGCAGTACTTC.

The chain carries TRBV7-9 and TRBJ2-2, with D uncertain. The CDR3 has 14 residues. The germline V and J ends were trimmed by 3 bases and 5 bases, with 10 bases remaining between them. Germline CDR1 and CDR2: SEHNR and FQNEAQ (reference sequence). The CDR3 reads CASSFVSTTGELFF. The CDR3 nucleotides are TGTGCCAGCAGCTTTGTCTCGACTACCGGGGAGCTGTTTTTT.

The V and J genes are TRBV5-1 and TRBJ2-1, with D unresolved. This CDR3 spans 15 amino acids. Germline CDR1 and CDR2: SGHRS and YFSETQ. Trimming removed 3 bases from V and 10 bases from J, with 20 bases in between. The CDR3 sequence: CASSYITSQKAEQFF. The CDR3 DNA reads TGCGCCAGCAGCTACATCACCTCTCAGAAAGCGGAGCAGTTCTTC.

The CDR3 loop reads CASSFRDSPLHF. The DNA for the CDR3 is TGTGCCAGCAGCTTCAGGGATTCACCCCTCCACTTT. The chain combines TRBV7-2 with TRBJ1-6; possible D gene TRBD1, 5 bases. Deletions cut 3 bases from V and 8 bases from J, with 5 bases between. Per the germline V gene, CDR1 is SGHTA and CDR2 is FQGNSA. This CDR3 region has 12 residues.

The chain has TRBV11-3 and TRBJ2-1, with D unresolved. V lost 5 bases, J lost 5 bases, and 16 bases lay in between. The CDR3 totals 15 residues. The V gene's germline CDR1 is SGHNT and CDR2 YENEEA. CDR3 sequence: CASSELSGSNNEQFF. For the CDR3, the DNA is TGTGCCAGCAGCGAGCTCTCCGGGTCCAACAATGAGCAGTTCTTC. Together with reference TRBV11-3 and TRBJ2-1, the CDR3 gives the full variable domain: EAGVVQSPRYKIIEKKQPVAFWCNPISGHNTLYWYLQNLGQGPELLIRYENEEAVDDSQLPKDRFSAERLKGVDSTLKIQPAELGDSAVYLCASSELSGSNNEQFFGPGTRLTVL.

The chain employs TRBV5-1 and TRBJ2-1, with D hard to call. The CDR3 has 14 residues. V was pared by 4 bases and J by 5 bases, with 13 bases between. In germline, CDR1 is SGHRS, CDR2 YFSETQ. CDR3 in DNA: TGCGCCAGCAGCGCGGTGGGCGTGAACAATGAGCAGTTCTTC. It encodes CASSAVGVNNEQFF. The entire variable domain, with the rest obtained from reference TRBV5-1 and TRBJ2-1, is as follows: KAGVTQTPRYLIKTRGQQVTLSCSPISGHRSVSWYQQTPGQGLQFLFEYFSETQRNKGNFPGRFSGRQFSNSRSEMNVSTLELGDSALYLCASSAVGVNNEQFFGPGTRLTVL.

This chain connects TRBV5-1 to TRBJ2-6; D unresolved. This CDR3 has 16 residues. V was clipped by 0 bases and J by 0 bases, with 7 bases between them. The germline V gene encodes CDR1 SGHRS and CDR2 YFSETQ. CDR3 sequence (DNA): TGCGCCAGCAGCTTGGCCGAGGCCTCTGGGGCCAACGTCCTGACTTTC. Encoded protein: CASSLAEASGANVLTF.

The V call is TRBV4-1, the J call TRBJ1-6, with D perhaps matching TRBD1 (6 bases). This CDR3 region has 16 residues. Germline assignment: CDR1 MGHRA and CDR2 YSYEKL. V lost 1 base, J lost 9 bases, and 16 bases lay in between. CDR3 loop: CASSQVTRGGISPLHF. DNA for the CDR3: TGCGCCAGCAGCCAAGTTACCAGGGGTGGGATTTCACCCCTCCACTTT.

V usage is TRBV2 and J usage is TRBJ2-2; D gene uncertain. Germline V gene data show CDR1 as SNHLY and CDR2 as FYNNEI. CDR3 length: 14 amino acids. V was cut by 8 bases and J by 7 bases, with 17 bases left in between. The CDR3 loop is CASCRSSTYGELFF. In DNA, the CDR3 is TGTGCCAGCTGTCGGAGTTCCACGTACGGGGAGCTGTTTTTT.

The V and J genes are TRBV2 and TRBJ2-5; 12 nucleotides align to TRBD2. Germline CDR1 and CDR2: SNHLY and FYNNEI. Trimming cost V 3 bases and J 4 bases; bases outside gene matches: 3. The CDR3 extends over 15 amino acids. CDR3 nucleotide sequence: TGTGCCAGCAGTGAGACTAGCGGGGGCAGAGAGACCCAGTACTTC. Its translation is CASSETSGGRETQYF.

V gene TRBV10-2 combines with J gene TRBJ1-6; 8 bases align to TRBD1. The J segment lost 9 bases and the V segment lost 4 bases, leaving 8 bases of the junction unmatched. The germline CDR1 and CDR2 sequences are WSHSY and SAAADI. The CDR3 has 15 residues. The CDR3 DNA sequence: TGCGCCAGCAGTGGCACGGACAGGGTGAGTTCACCCCTCCACTTT. Its protein is CASSGTDRVSSPLHF.

CDR3 loop: CASSVKQGSSYNEQFF. The CDR3 DNA reads as TGCGCCAGCAGCGTAAAACAGGGTTCCTCCTACAATGAGCAGTTCTTC. The rearrangement links TRBV5-1 to TRBJ2-1; possibly TRBD1 for D (6 bases). Germline CDR1 reads SGHRS; CDR2 reads YFSETQ. V was clipped by 4 bases and J by 0 bases, with 14 bases between them. The CDR3 totals 16 residues.

The chain uses TRBV6-6 and TRBJ2-2; 8 nucleotides match TRBD2. CDR1 is MNHNY and CDR2 is SVGAGI in the germline V gene (reference sequence). The CDR3 length is 16 residues. V lost 11 bases and J lost 3; bases outside the gene matches: 14. The DNA for the CDR3 is TGTGCCGGAACCGGGACTAGGAGCTGGGACACCGGGGAGCTGTTTTTT. It translates to CAGTGTRSWDTGELFF.

About this clone: The junction differs from germline at one of its ends, possibly a read error. The J gene is TRBJ2-5, the V gene TRBV28, with D perhaps TRBD1 (6 bases). Germline CDR1 is MDHEN and CDR2 is SYDVKM. The CDR3 has 15 residues. The CDR3 DNA reads as TGTGCCAGCAGATTCCGAGACAGGCCCCAAGAGACCCGGTACTTC. It is translated as CASRFRDRPQETRYF.

The rearrangement joins TRBV19 to TRBJ2-1; no reliable D call. The V gene's germline CDR1 is LNHDA and CDR2 SQIVND (reference sequence). The V end lost 8 bases, the J end lost 8 bases, and 16 bases lay between the germline ends. The CDR3 spans 13 residues. The CDR3 DNA reads TGTGCCAGTGTAGGCCTTGGGTTTGATGAGCAGTTCTTC. Protein sequence: CASVGLGFDEQFF.

The chain recombines TRBV28 with TRBJ2-5; perhaps TRBD2 as D (6 bases). V was cut by 10 bases and J by 0 bases, with 15 bases left in between. Germline CDR1 reads MDHEN; CDR2 reads SYDVKM. CDR3 length: 14 residues. CDR3 protein: CATAGEVHQETQYF. DNA for the CDR3: TGTGCCACCGCTGGGGAGGTCCACCAAGAGACCCAGTACTTC.

This rearrangement joins TRBV7-9 to TRBJ1-1; D unclear. The CDR3 length is 14 residues. Trimming took 5 bases from V and 4 from J, leaving 14 bases between them. Germline loops: CDR1 SEHNR, CDR2 FQNEAQ (reference sequence). The CDR3 spells CASSPGMVGTEAFF. CDR3 in DNA: TGTGCCAGCAGCCCGGGGATGGTGGGCACTGAAGCTTTCTTT.

This clone is a singleton in its sample. This rearrangement joins TRBV28 to TRBJ1-6; D perhaps matches TRBD1 (5 bases). Germline V gene lookup returns CDR1 MDHEN and CDR2 SYDVKM. This CDR3 is 14 amino acids long. Trimming shortened V by 7 bases and J by 5 bases, and 12 bases separated the two germline ends. CDR3 amino acids: CASNGGFNNSPLHF. The CDR3 nucleotides read TGTGCCAGCAACGGGGGGTTCAATAATTCACCCCTCCACTTT.

The chain is built from TRBV18 and TRBJ2-5; D gene uncertain. Germline CDR1 and CDR2: KGHSH and LQKENI. Between the trimmed V and J ends, which lost 3 bases and 3 bases, there was a span of 20 bases. This CDR3 is 17 amino acids long. The CDR3 is CASSPADRAGYEETQYF. The CDR3 DNA reads TGTGCCAGCTCACCGGCGGACCGGGCTGGATACGAAGAGACCCAGTACTTC.

The chain has TRBV19 and TRBJ2-7, with 9 positions matching TRBD2. V lost 2 bases to trimming and J lost 3 bases; unmatched junction nucleotides: 5. The CDR3 sequence is 15 residues long. CDR1 LNHDA and CDR2 SQIVND come from the germline V gene (reference sequence). CDR3: CASSISGRFYYEQYF. CDR3 DNA: TGTGCCAGTAGTATAAGCGGGAGGTTTTACTACGAGCAGTACTTC. The complete variable domain, with remaining parts taken from reference TRBV19 and TRBJ2-7, reads DGGITQSPKYLFRKEGQNVTLSCEQNLNHDAMYWYRQDPGQGLRLIYYSQIVNDFQKGDIAEGYSVSREKKESFPLTVTSAQKNPTAFYLCASSISGRFYYEQYFGPGTRLTVT.

This clone was counted only a few times. This chain connects TRBV5-1 to TRBJ1-2; a weak D match, TRBD1 (6 bases). The CDR3 is 14 amino acids. Germline CDR1 is SGHRS and CDR2 is YFSETQ. Trimming cost V 1 base and J 4 bases, with 11 bases left between them. This CDR3 is CASSLQAGVYGYTF. CDR3 nucleotides: TGCGCCAGCAGCTTGCAGGCAGGGGTCTATGGCTACACCTTC.

This chain uses TRBV11-2 with TRBJ2-2; 7 bases agree with TRBD1. CDR1 SGHAT and CDR2 FQNNGV come from the germline V gene. Germline trimming cut 0 bases from V and 5 bases from J; bases unmatched to any gene: 9. This CDR3 spans 17 amino acids. CDR3 in DNA: TGTGCCAGCAGCTTAGATCGGGGCAGGGGGAAGACCGGGGAGCTGTTTTTT. Translated: CASSLDRGRGKTGELFF.

The CDR3 reads CASSETGATQETQYF. CDR3 nucleotides: TGTGCCAGCAGCGAGACAGGGGCAACCCAAGAGACCCAGTACTTC. The rearrangement links TRBV2 to TRBJ2-5; 8 nucleotides align to TRBD1. The CDR3 spans 15 residues. The J segment lost 1 base and the V segment lost 6 bases, leaving 7 bases of the junction unmatched. Germline assignment: CDR1 SNHLY and CDR2 FYNNEI.

The rearrangement uses TRBV7-8 and TRBJ1-1, with 9 bases aligning to TRBD1. Germline-derived CDR1 and CDR2 are SGHVS and FQNEAQ. The V gene end was trimmed by 5 bases and the J gene end by 2 bases; junction bases not matched to a gene: 6. The CDR3 totals 15 residues. The chain's CDR3 is CASSPRQGGNTEAFF. DNA of the CDR3: TGTGCCAGCAGCCCTCGACAGGGGGGAAACACTGAAGCTTTCTTT.

The V gene is TRBV28, the J gene TRBJ1-5, with a tentative D call TRBD1 (5 bases). In germline, CDR1 is MDHEN, CDR2 SYDVKM. Trimming took 6 bases from V and 6 from J, leaving 15 bases between them. The CDR3 sequence is 14 residues long. This CDR3 is CASSPPGGTQPQHF. CDR3 DNA: TGTGCCAGCAGCCCTCCGGGGGGTACTCAGCCCCAGCATTTT.

This chain uses TRBV9 with TRBJ2-3, with D tentatively TRBD2 (7 bases). The CDR3 extends over 15 amino acids. Trimming pared 0 bases from V and 3 bases from J, leaving 11 bases between. CDR1 is SGDLS, CDR2 YYNGEE, per germline. The CDR3 region is CASSVGGGLTDTQYF. The CDR3 region has the DNA TGTGCCAGCAGCGTAGGGGGGGGCCTTACAGATACGCAGTATTTT.

This clone appeared once. CDR3 amino acids: CASSLGRQGRLEEKLFF. In nucleotides, the CDR3 is TGTGCCAGCAGCTTGGGACGACAGGGCAGATTGGAAGAAAAACTGTTTTTT. The chain couples TRBV5-4 to TRBJ1-4; 7 bases line up with TRBD1. With 0 bases clipped from V and 8 bases from J, the junction kept 13 bases outside the gene matches. The length of the CDR3 is 17 residues. Germline V gene lookup returns CDR1 SGHNT and CDR2 YYREEE (reference sequence).